This TCR beta chain was identified during a study of blood T cells in healthy people across ages. Combining a sample-barcoded 5' primer with a J-beta primer mix, a second PCR ran for about 7 to 12 cycles. MiXCR, applied by TCRdb to the 5' RACE reads, yields one record per CDR3 protein. The data contain 650,000 to 1,000,000 distinct CDR3 sequences, roughly 35% of them singletons. V was pared by 4 bases and J by 4 bases, with 19 bases between. This CDR3 contains 15 residues. Germline CDR1 reads DFQATT; CDR2 reads SNEGSKA (reference sequence). The specimen was blood. The J gene is TRBJ1-1, the V gene TRBV20-1; D perhaps matches TRBD1 (6 bases). The sequence was collected from a man younger than 35 in good health. The DNA for the CDR3 is TGCAGTGCTATCGACAGTTGGGGGCAAGTCACTGAAGCTTTCTTT. This sequence encodes CSAIDSWGQVTEAFF.